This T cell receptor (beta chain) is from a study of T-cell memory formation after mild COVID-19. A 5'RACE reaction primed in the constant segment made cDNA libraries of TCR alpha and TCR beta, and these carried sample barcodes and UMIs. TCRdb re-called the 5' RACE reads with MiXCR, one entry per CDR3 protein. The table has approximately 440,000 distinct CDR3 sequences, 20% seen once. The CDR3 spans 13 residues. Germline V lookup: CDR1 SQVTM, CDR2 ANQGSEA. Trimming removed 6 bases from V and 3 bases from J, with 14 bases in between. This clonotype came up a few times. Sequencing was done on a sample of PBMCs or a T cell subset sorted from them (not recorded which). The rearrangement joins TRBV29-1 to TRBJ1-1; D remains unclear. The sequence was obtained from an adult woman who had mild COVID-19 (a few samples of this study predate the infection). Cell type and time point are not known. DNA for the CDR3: TGCAGCGTGACCGCTAATCCCGACACTGAAGCTTTCTTT. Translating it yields CSVTANPDTEAFF.